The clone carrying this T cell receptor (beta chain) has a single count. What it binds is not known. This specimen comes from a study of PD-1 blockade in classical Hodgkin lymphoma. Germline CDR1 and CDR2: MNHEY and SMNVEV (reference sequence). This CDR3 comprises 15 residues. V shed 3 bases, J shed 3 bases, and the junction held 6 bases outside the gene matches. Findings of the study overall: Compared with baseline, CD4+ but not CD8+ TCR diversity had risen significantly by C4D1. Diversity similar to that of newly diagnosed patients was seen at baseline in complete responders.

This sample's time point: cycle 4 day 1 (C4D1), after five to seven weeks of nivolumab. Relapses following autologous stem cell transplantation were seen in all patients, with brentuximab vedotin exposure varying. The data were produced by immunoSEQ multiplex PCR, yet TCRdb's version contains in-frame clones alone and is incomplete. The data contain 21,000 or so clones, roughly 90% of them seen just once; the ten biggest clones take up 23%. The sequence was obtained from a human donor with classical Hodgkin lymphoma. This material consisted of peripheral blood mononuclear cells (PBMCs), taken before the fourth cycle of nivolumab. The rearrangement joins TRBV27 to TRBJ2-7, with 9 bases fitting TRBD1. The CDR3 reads CASSLWTGANYEQYF. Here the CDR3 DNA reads TGTGCCAGCAGTTTGTGGACAGGGGCCAACTACGAGCAGTACTTC.